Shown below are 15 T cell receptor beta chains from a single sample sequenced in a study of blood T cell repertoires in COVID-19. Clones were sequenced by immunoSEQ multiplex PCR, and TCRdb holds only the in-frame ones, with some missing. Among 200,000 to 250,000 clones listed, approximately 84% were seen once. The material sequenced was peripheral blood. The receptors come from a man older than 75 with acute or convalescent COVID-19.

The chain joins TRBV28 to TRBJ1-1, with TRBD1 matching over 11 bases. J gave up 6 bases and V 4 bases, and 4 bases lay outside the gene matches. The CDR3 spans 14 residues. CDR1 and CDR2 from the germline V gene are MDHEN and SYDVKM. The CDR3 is CASSWTGGVPEAFF. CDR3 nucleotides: TGTGCCAGCAGTTGGACAGGGGGCGTCCCTGAAGCTTTCTTT.

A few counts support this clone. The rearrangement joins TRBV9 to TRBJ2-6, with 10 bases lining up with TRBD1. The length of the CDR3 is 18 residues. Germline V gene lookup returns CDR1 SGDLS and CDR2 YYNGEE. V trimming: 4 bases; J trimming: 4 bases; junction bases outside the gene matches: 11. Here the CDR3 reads CASSPRDRGRTGANVLTF. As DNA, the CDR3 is TGTGCCAGCAGCCCCCGGGACAGGGGACGGACAGGGGCCAACGTCCTGACTTTC.

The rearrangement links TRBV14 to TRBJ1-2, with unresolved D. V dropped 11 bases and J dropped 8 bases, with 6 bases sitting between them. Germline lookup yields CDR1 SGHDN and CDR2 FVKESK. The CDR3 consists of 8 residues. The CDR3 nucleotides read TGTGCCCCTAGGGGCTACACCTTC. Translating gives CAPRGYTF.

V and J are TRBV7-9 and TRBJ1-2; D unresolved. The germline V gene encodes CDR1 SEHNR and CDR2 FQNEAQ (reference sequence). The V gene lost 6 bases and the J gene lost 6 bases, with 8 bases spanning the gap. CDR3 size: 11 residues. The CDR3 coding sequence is TGTGCCAGCAGTAGAATCGATGGCTACACCTTC. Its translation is CASSRIDGYTF.

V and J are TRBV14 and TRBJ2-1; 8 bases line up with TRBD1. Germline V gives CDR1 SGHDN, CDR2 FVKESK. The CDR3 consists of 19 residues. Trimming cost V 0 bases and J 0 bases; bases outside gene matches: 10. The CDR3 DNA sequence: TGTGCCAGCAGCCAAGAGTGGACAGGGCCTTTGAGCTCCTACAATGAGCAGTTCTTC. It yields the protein CASSQEWTGPLSSYNEQFF.

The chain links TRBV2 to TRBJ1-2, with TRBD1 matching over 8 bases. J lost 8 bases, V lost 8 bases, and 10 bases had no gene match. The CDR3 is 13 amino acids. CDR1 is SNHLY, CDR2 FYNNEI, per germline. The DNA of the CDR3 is TGTGCCAGCGTCGGACAGGGCAATCGGGGCTACACCTTC. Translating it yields CASVGQGNRGYTF.

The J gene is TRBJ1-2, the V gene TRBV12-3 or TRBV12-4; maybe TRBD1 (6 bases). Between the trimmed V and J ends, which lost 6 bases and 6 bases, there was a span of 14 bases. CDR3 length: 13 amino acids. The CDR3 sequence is CASRPQGWNGYTF. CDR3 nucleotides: TGTGCCAGCAGGCCACAGGGTTGGAATGGCTACACCTTC.

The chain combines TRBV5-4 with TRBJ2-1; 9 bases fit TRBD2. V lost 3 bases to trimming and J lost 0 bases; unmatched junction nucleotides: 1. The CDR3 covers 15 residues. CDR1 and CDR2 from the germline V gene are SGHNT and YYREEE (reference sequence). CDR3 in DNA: TGTGCCAGCAGCTATAGCGGGAGCTCCTACAATGAGCAGTTCTTC. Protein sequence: CASSYSGSSYNEQFF.

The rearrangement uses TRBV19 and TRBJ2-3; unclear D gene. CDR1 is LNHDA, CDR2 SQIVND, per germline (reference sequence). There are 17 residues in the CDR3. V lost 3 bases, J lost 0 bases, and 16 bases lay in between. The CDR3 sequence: CASSISIASGSTDTQYF. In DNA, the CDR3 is TGTGCCAGTAGTATTAGTATCGCTAGTGGAAGCACAGATACGCAGTATTTT.

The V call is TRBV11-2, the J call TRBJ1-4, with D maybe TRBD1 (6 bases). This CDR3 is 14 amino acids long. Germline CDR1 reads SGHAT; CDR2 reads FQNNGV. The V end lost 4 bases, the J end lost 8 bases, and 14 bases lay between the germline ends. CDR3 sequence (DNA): TGTGCCAGCAGCTCTGGACAGAAGCCGGAAAAACTGTTTTTT. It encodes CASSSGQKPEKLFF.

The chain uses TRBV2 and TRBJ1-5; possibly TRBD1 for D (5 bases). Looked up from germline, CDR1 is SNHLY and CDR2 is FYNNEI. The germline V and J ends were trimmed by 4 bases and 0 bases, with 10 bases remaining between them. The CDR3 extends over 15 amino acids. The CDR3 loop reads CASSVGGLSNQPQHF. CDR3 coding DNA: TGTGCCAGCAGTGTTGGGGGACTTAGCAATCAGCCCCAGCATTTT.

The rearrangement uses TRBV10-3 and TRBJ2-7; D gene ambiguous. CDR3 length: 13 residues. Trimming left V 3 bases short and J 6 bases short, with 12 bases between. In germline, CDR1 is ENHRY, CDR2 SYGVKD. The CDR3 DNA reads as TGTGCCATCAGTGATCTCTCTAGACCCGAGCAGTACTTC. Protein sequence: CAISDLSRPEQYF.

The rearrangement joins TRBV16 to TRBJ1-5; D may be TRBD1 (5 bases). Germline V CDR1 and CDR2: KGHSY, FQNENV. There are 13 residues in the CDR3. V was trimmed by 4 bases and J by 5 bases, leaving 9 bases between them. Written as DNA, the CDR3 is TGTGCCAGCAGCCGGCAGGGCTATCAGCCCCAGCATTTT. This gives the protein CASSRQGYQPQHF.

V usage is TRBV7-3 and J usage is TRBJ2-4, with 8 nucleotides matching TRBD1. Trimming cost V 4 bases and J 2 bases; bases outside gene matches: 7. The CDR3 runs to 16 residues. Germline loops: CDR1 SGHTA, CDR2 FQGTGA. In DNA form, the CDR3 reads TGTGCCAGCAGCTCCGGGACAGGCCCCCCCAAAAACATTCAGTACTTC. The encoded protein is CASSSGTGPPKNIQYF.

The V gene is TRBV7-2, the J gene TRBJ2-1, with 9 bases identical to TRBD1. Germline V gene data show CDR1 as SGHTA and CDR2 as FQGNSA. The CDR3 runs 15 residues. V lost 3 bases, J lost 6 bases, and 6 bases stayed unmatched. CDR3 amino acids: CASSLRTGVANEQFF. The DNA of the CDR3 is TGTGCCAGCAGCTTGAGGACAGGGGTGGCCAATGAGCAGTTCTTC.